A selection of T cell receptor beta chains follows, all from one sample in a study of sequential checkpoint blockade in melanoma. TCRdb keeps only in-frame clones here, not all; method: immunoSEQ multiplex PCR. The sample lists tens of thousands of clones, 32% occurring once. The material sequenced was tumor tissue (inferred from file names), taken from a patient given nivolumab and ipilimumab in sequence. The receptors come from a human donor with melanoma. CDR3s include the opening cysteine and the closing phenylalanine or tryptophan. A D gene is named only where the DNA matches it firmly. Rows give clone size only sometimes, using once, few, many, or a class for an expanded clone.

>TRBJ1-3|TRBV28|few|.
TGTGCCAGCAGTACAACAGGGATGGCCATATATTTT
CASSTTGMAIYF
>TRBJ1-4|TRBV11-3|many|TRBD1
TGTGCCAGCAGCTTCAAGGGACAGGGTCAAGAAAAACTGTTTTTT
CASSFKGQGQEKLFF
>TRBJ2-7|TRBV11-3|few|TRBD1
TGTGCCAGCAGCAAGGGACAGGGGAACAACGAGCAGTACTTC
CASSKGQGNNEQYF
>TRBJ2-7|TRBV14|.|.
TGTGCCAGCAGCCACGACAGACCCTACGAGCAGTACTTC
CASSHDRPYEQYF
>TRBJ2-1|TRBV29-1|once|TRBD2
TGCAGCGTTATGGGACTAGCGGGAACCTACAATGAGCAGTTCTTC
CSVMGLAGTYNEQFF
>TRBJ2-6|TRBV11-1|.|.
TGTGCCAGCAGCTTGGAGATCAGCCCGGGGGCCAACGTCCTGACTTTC
CASSLEISPGANVLTF
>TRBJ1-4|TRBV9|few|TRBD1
TGTGCCAGCAGCGTAACCTCTGGACAGGGGGAAAAACTGTTTTTT
CASSVTSGQGEKLFF
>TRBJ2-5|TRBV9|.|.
TGTGCCAGCAGCTCCCGAGGGGGGGAAGAGACCCAGTACTTC
CASSSRGGEETQYF
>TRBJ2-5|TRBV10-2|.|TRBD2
TGCGCCAGCAGTGGGACTAGCGGAGTCCAAGAGACCCAGTACTTC
CASSGTSGVQETQYF
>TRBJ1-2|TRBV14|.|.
TGTGCCAGCAGCGAACTCGAGGGGGGCCAGGGCTATGGCTACACCTTC
CASSELEGGQGYGYTF
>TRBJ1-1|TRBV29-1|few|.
TGCAGCGTTGTAGGTGGCGAGGGAGGTTGGGCTGAAGCTTTCTTT
CSVVGGEGGWAEAFF
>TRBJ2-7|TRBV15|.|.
TGTGCCACCAGCGGAGGAGCTGGACTTGACGAGCAGTACTTC
CATSGGAGLDEQYF
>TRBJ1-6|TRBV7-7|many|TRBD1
TGTGCCAGCAGCTGGGGACAGGGGGCGAATTCACCCCTCCACTTT
CASSWGQGANSPLHF
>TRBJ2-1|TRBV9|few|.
TGTGCCAGCAGCGTAATAGGGGGCAATGAGCAGTTCTTC
CASSVIGGNEQFF
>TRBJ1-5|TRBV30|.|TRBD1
TGTGCCTGGAGTTCAACAGGGGATCAGCCCCAGCATTTT
CAWSSTGDQPQHF
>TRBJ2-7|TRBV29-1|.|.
TGCAGCGTTGTGAGGGACTCTCCCTACGAGCAGTACTTC
CSVVRDSPYEQYF
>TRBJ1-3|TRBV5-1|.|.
TGCGCCAGCAGCTTGGACGGGGCTTCTGGAAACACCATATATTTT
CASSLDGASGNTIYF
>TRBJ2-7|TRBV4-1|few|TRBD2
TGCGCCAGCAGCCAATTGCGGGAGTTTGGTGAGCAGTACTTC
CASSQLREFGEQYF
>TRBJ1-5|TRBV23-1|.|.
TGCGCCAGCAGTCACACAGTGCCCACCCCCAATCAGCCCCAGCATTTT
CASSHTVPTPNQPQHF
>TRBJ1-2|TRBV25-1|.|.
TGTGCCAGCAGTTTTATTAACTATGGCTACACCTTC
CASSFINYGYTF
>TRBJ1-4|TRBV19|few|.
TGTGCCAGTAGTACGACTAACGAAAAACTGTTTTTT
CASSTTNEKLFF
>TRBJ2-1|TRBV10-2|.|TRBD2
TGCGCCAGCAGTGGGGCTAGCGGGATAATCCTTTACAATGAGCAGTTCTTC
CASSGASGIILYNEQFF
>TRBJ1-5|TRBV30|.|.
TGTGCCTGGACAGGGGACCAGCCCCAGCATTTT
CAWTGDQPQHF
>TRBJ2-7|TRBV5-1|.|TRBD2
TGCGCCAGCAGCCCAAGAAGGGGTACTAGCGTCCACGAGCAGTACTTC
CASSPRRGTSVHEQYF
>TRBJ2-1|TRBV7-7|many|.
TGTGCCAGCAACCGACCCGGACAGCCGTACAATGAGCAGTTCTTC
CASNRPGQPYNEQFF
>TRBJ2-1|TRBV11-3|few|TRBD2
TGTGCCAGCAGCTCGGGACTAGCGGGCCACAATGAGCAGTTCTTC
CASSSGLAGHNEQFF
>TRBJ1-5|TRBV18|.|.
TGTGCCAGCTCACCAAACGACGGTTACAATCAGCCCCAGCATTTT
CASSPNDGYNQPQHF
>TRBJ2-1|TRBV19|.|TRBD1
TGTGCCAGTAGTGCCCGCGGGACAGGAGGCTACAATGAGCAGTTCTTC
CASSARGTGGYNEQFF
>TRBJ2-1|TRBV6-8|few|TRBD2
TGTGCCAGCAGTCCAAGCGGGGTAGTCTACAATGAGCAGTTCTTC
CASSPSGVVYNEQFF
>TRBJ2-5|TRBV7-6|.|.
TGTGCCAGCAGCTTGGAGGTCGGCTTGGGGACCCAGTACTTC
CASSLEVGLGTQYF
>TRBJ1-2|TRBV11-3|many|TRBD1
TGTGCCAGCAGCCGCCAGGGGGCCCTAAACTATGGCTACACCTTC
CASSRQGALNYGYTF
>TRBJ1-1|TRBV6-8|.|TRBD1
TGTGCCAGCAGAATGGGACAGGGGTATAGCACTGAAGCTTTCTTT
CASRMGQGYSTEAFF
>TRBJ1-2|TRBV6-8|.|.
TGTGCCAGCAGTTATGGGGGCAAGGGCCCCTATGGCTACACCTTC
CASSYGGKGPYGYTF
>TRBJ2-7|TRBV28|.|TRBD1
TGTGCCAGCCTGTCGCCGGGACAGGTATCCTACGAGCAGTACTTC
CASLSPGQVSYEQYF
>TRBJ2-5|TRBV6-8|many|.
TGTGCCAGCAGTTACTCTGGGTTCCAAGAGACCCAGTACTTC
CASSYSGFQETQYF
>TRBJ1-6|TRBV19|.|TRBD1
TGTGCCAGTAGTATAGGCACAGGGGTGCGGAATTCACCCCTCCACTTT
CASSIGTGVRNSPLHF
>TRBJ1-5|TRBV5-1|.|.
TGCGCCAGCAGCATTGACAGCTTCCTGGGGTACCAGCATTTT
CASSIDSFLGYQHF
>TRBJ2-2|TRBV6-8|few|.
TGTGCCTTTTTCTCCAACACCGGGGAGCTGTTTTTT
CAFFSNTGELFF
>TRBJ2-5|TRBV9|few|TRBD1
TGTGCCAGCAGCGTAGGGCAGGGGGCGGAGACCCAGTACTTC
CASSVGQGAETQYF
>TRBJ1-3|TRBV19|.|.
TGTGCCAGTAGTATAGTGGTCAGGTCGAGCTCTGGAAACACCATATATTTT
CASSIVVRSSSGNTIYF
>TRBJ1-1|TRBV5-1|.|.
TGCGCCAGCAGCTTGGGCTGGGACACAGGTGAAGCTTTCTTT
CASSLGWDTGEAFF
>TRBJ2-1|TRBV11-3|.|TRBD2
TGTGCCAGCAGCCCTCTTAACTCGGGGACTAGCGGGAGAAATGAGCAGTTCTTC
CASSPLNSGTSGRNEQFF
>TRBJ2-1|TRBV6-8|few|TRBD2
TGTGCCAGCAGAGCCCCTCGGGAGAGCGGGAGCTACAATGAGCAGTTCTTC
CASRAPRESGSYNEQFF
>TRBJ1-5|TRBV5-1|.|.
TGCGCCAGCAGCTTGGGGGGGGGCAATCAGCCCCAGCATTTT
CASSLGGGNQPQHF
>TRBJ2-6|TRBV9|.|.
TGTGCCAGCAGTCGTAGTTCGTCTGGGGCCAACGTCCTGACTTTC
CASSRSSSGANVLTF
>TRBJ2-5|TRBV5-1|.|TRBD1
TGCGCCAGCAGCCGGACGGGACAGGGGGTGGAGACCCAGTACTTC
CASSRTGQGVETQYF